These 8 T cell receptor beta chains were all obtained from the same sample, sequenced in a study of blood T cell repertoires in COVID-19. The table came from immunoSEQ multiplex PCR; TCRdb's copy has only in-frame clones and leaves some out. The data hold roughly 200,000 clones, with 82% observed a single time. Sequencing was carried out using peripheral blood. These receptors came from an elderly woman with COVID-19, enrolled during active disease.

In this sample, this clone turned up once. The chain is built from TRBV10-3 and TRBJ1-2, with D uncertain. The CDR3 extends over 14 amino acids. Trimming shortened V by 0 bases and J by 0 bases, and 5 bases separated the two germline ends. Germline V gene sequence: CDR1 ENHRY, CDR2 SYGVKD. This CDR3 is CAISESQTNYGYTF. The DNA of the CDR3 is TGTGCCATCAGTGAGTCACAGACTAACTATGGCTACACCTTC.

This clone was detected only once. The V gene is TRBV7-6, the J gene TRBJ2-2; D remains unclear. This CDR3 is built from 14 residues. Germline CDR1 is SGHVS and CDR2 is FNYEAQ. V lost 4 bases and J 2 bases, leaving 8 bases between the germline ends. The CDR3 is CASSSNSNTGELFF. The CDR3 bases are TGTGCCAGCAGCTCAAATAGTAACACCGGGGAGCTGTTTTTT.

CDR3 sequence (DNA): TGTGCCTGGAAGTCAGGGGTAAACACTGAAGCTTTCTTT. This translates into CAWKSGVNTEAFF. V gene TRBV30 combines with J gene TRBJ1-1; maybe TRBD1 (6 bases). V lost 4 bases and J lost 2, with 11 bases in between. Germline V gene sequence: CDR1 GTSNPN, CDR2 SVGIG (reference sequence). CDR3 size: 13 residues.

This clone appeared once. V gene TRBV19 combines with J gene TRBJ1-1, with a possible D match to TRBD1 (6 bases). Looked up from germline, CDR1 is LNHDA and CDR2 is SQIVND (reference sequence). V was clipped by 2 bases and J by 3 bases, with 13 bases between them. CDR3 length: 15 residues. This CDR3 reads CASSIPQQGYTEAFF. The CDR3 DNA reads TGTGCCAGTAGTATACCCCAACAGGGATACACTGAAGCTTTCTTT.

A few counts support this clone. This chain uses TRBV11-2 with TRBJ2-3; D not resolved. CDR1 and CDR2 (germline): SGHAT, FQNNGV. The CDR3 totals 13 residues. V lost 5 bases and J lost 6, with 12 bases in between. DNA for the CDR3: TGTGCCAGCAGCCGTCTCAGCGTGGATACGCAGTATTTT. Translating it yields CASSRLSVDTQYF.

This chain uses TRBV7-8 with TRBJ2-2; D is possibly TRBD2 (6 bases). Germline V gene lookup returns CDR1 SGHVS and CDR2 FQNEAQ. The CDR3 loop spans 14 amino acids. Trimming took 6 bases from V and 4 from J, leaving 12 bases between them. CDR3 sequence: CASRPGLPTGELFF. CDR3 DNA sequence: TGTGCCAGCAGGCCGGGACTTCCCACCGGGGAGCTGTTTTTT. The whole variable domain, remainder taken from reference TRBV7-8 and TRBJ2-2, is GAGVSQSPRYKVAKRGQDVALRCDPISGHVSLFWYQQALGQGPEFLTYFQNEAQLDKSGLPSDRFFAERPEGSVSTLKIQRTQQEDSAVYLCASRPGLPTGELFFGEGSRLTVL.

This chain uses TRBV6-6 with TRBJ1-4; D call uncertain. V lost 6 bases and J 0 bases, leaving 8 bases between the germline ends. The germline V gene encodes CDR1 MNHNY and CDR2 SVGAGI (reference sequence). The CDR3 consists of 14 residues. The CDR3 here is CASRGRATNEKLFF. CDR3 DNA: TGTGCCAGCAGGGGCCGTGCAACTAATGAAAAACTGTTTTTT.

The CDR3: CATQGLTYEQYF. The CDR3, as DNA: TGTGCCACCCAGGGGTTAACCTACGAGCAGTACTTC. The chain links TRBV6-1 to TRBJ2-7, with D possibly TRBD1 on 6 matching bases. Germline V gene sequence: CDR1 MNHNS, CDR2 SASEGT. The CDR3 consists of 12 residues. Trimming cost V 10 bases and J 2 bases, with 12 bases left between them.